Sequencing of this TCR beta chain was carried out in a study of CD8 T cells in ankylosing spondylitis. General study points: Prior work had noted some motif variants in reactive arthritis blood and synovial fluid. Disease-linked clones displayed a CD8+ phenotype and appeared relatively rarely in peripheral blood. It was reported that disease-linked clones were significantly enriched in matched ankylosing spondylitis synovial fluid. Ankylosing spondylitis blood appeared to carry a characteristic TCR beta motif of fewer than 10 highly homologous variants.

Germline V gene data show CDR1 as LGHDT and CDR2 as YNNKEL (reference sequence). The CDR3 sequence is 15 residues long. V was cut by 5 bases and J by 3 bases, with 17 bases left in between. Libraries for TCR beta were made by quantitative 5'-RACE with molecular barcodes. TCRdb ran MiXCR on the 5' RACE reads and lists one entry per CDR3 protein. The table includes about 540,000 distinct CDR3 sequences, about an eighth detected once. Regarding this clonotype: The antigen remains undetermined.

The clonotype comes from a male donor with ankylosing spondylitis. The chain recombines TRBV3-1 with TRBJ2-7; D tentatively reads TRBD1 or TRBD2 (5 bases each). Input material: blood, either unsorted or a sorted T cell fraction (not recorded which). CDR3: CASSKPGPQGYEQYF. As DNA, the CDR3 is TGTGCCAGCAGCAAACCGGGACCTCAGGGCTACGAGCAGTACTTC.